This TCR beta chain stems from a study of identical twins. Study-level findings and limits: Cord blood beta clonotypes present at high abundance carried fewer insertions; no such pattern appeared in memory repertoires.

This clonotype showed up many times. Its antigen is not known. Using its own MiXCR run on the 5' RACE reads, TCRdb lists one record per CDR3 protein. Of approximately 600,000 distinct CDR3 sequences listed, 9% to 10% are singletons. This sample was shared with a second study, whose subject was yellow fever vaccine responses in identical twins. In that study: Reported findings indicate that twins' vaccine T cell responses seemed partially convergent, partially personalized.

The sample comprised PBMCs. This clonotype was sampled from a woman between 18 and 29 years old in good health.

The CDR3: CASTYSLETQYF. The CDR3 DNA sequence: TGTGCCAGCACCTACAGCCTAGAGACCCAGTACTTC. V is TRBV12-3 or TRBV12-4 and J is TRBJ2-5; D gene ambiguous. The CDR3 loop spans 12 amino acids. Deletions cut 7 bases from V and 4 bases from J, with 10 bases between.